This T cell receptor (beta chain) appears in the sequencing data of a study of PD-1 blockade in classical Hodgkin lymphoma. About the study: Patients were given intravenous nivolumab, 3 mg/kg, every 2 weeks. Study observations and caveats: It was CD4+ TCR diversity, not CD8+, that rose significantly by C4D1. Newly diagnosed patients had diversity similar to the baseline diversity of complete responders. Individuals initiating nivolumab under 1 year after ASCT were excluded.

Assay used: immunoSEQ multiplex PCR; TCRdb lists only in-frame clones, some missing. The sample lists approximately 84,000 clones, around 86% occurring once. On this clone itself: Antigen unknown.

Germline CDR1 is LGHNT and CDR2 is FRNRAP. Trimming left V 5 bases short and J 7 bases short, with 8 bases between. The CDR3 spans 11 residues. After autologous stem cell transplantation all patients relapsed, and prior brentuximab vedotin exposure differed between cohorts. This sequence was found in a human donor with classical Hodgkin lymphoma. The chain carries TRBV12-5 and TRBJ2-5; no clear D. Sample: peripheral blood mononuclear cells (PBMCs), taken at baseline. In nucleotides, the CDR3 is TGTGCTAGTGGTACCTTGGGGACCCAGTACTTC. Encoded protein: CASGTLGTQYF.